This T cell receptor beta chain comes out of a study of tumor-infiltrating lymphocytes in primary liver carcinoma. The source material, about 18-33 mg of unsorted bulk tissue, was used to co-extract RNA and DNA. Surgery removed the patients' primary liver carcinoma. Regarding this clonotype: Its antigen is still unknown. This may be a read error: a much more frequent sequence differs by one nucleotide.

Study-wide results and caveats: Compared with tumor region pairs, tumor-adjacent and tumor-blood pairs overlapped less. Blood's top-250-clone fraction was significantly lower than that of tumors (p = 0.039).

The input was 450 to 550 ng total RNA; TCR beta cDNA was made from it with a constant-region primer. Slightly modified ARM-PCR served as the procedure for the TCR beta libraries. These libraries came from three rounds of nested multiplex PCR. The first two PCR rounds, nine to ten cycles each, used TRBV1-TRBV30 forward primers and a C-beta reverse primer. TCRdb called the multiplex PCR reads again in MiXCR, with one record for every CDR3 protein. Of some 120,000 distinct CDR3 sequences listed, about 68% were seen once; the top ten hold around 9%. The CDR3 extends over 15 amino acids. CDR1 is MNHEY and CDR2 is SVGAGI in the germline V gene. Deletions cut 0 bases from V and 4 bases from J, with 12 bases between.

The V and J genes are TRBV6-5 and TRBJ2-5; D not certain. This sequence was found in a woman aged 55-69 years with primary liver carcinoma and hepatitis B virus infection. The sequenced sample was liver tumor tissue from sampling region 1. Stated subset: tumor region T1, superior pole. The DNA of the CDR3 is TGTGCCAGCAGTTACTCTCCTCCAGCGCGAGAGACCCAGTACTTC. Protein: CASSYSPPARETQYF.